This T cell receptor (beta chain) was captured in a study of blood T cell repertoires in COVID-19. The ends lost 4 bases at V and 0 bases at J; junction bases unmatched: 2. The CDR3 loop spans 15 amino acids. The V gene's germline CDR1 is MNHEY and CDR2 SVGEGT. TCRdb's copy holds only in-frame clones and misses some; the assay was immunoSEQ multiplex PCR. The sample includes about 190,000 clones, 85% to 90% of them seen just once. Sequencing was carried out using peripheral blood. V gene TRBV6-2 or TRBV6-3 combines with J gene TRBJ2-2; 7 bases are a match to TRBD1. The clonotype comes from a woman aged 25 to 39 with active or convalescent COVID-19. CDR3: CASSSTGANTGELFF. CDR3 DNA sequence: TGTGCCAGCAGTTCCACAGGGGCGAACACCGGGGAGCTGTTTTTT.